Listed here is a single T cell receptor (beta chain). Generated by immunoSEQ multiplex PCR, the TCRdb table keeps only in-frame clones and is missing some. The data contain tens of thousands of clones, approximately 90% of them seen just once; the ten biggest clones take up approximately 13%. This specimen belongs to a study of blood T cell repertoires in COVID-19. Study-wide background: Samples of COVID-19 (acute and convalescent) were obtained from the United States, Italy and Spain. PBMCs, B-cell-depleted T cells, or T cells were the source of the cDNA or gDNA that made up the material.

The CDR3 is 16 amino acids. CDR1 SGHAT and CDR2 FQNNGV come from the germline V gene. V was cut by 3 bases and J by 1 base, with 15 bases left in between. Sequencing was carried out using peripheral blood. The chain links TRBV11-2 to TRBJ1-1; D remains unclear. The receptor's source is a man between 65 and 85 years old with active or convalescent COVID-19. The CDR3 reads CASSFHPGLRNTEAFF. CDR3 nucleotide sequence: TGTGCCAGCAGCTTCCATCCAGGCTTAAGGAACACTGAAGCTTTCTTT.